The clone carrying this TCR beta chain turned up a few times. The CDR3 is 13 residues long. Trimming removed 7 bases at V and 0 bases at J, with 10 bases between. From germline, CDR1 is SQVTM and CDR2 ANQGSEA. The time point is: patch test 1, 2 weeks after DPC sensitization. Regarding treatment: therapeutic diphenylcyclopropenone sensitization with weekly scalp DPC. TCRdb reprocessed the RACE reads with MiXCR, giving one entry per CDR3 protein. The sample records tens of thousands of distinct CDR3 sequences, about an eighth being singletons. The source of the sample is a study of human T cells and chemical hapten exposure.

The sample here was whole blood, taken in connection with sensitization to the hapten diphenylcyclopropenone (DPC). The V call is TRBV29-1, the J call TRBJ2-1; a possible D gene is TRBD1 (6 bases). The source of this sequence is an older woman with alopecia areata. Some clones in this sample may be carry-over from other donors' samples. The CDR3 here is CSERGSSYNEQFF. CDR3 in DNA: TGCAGCGAGAGGGGGAGCTCCTACAATGAGCAGTTCTTC.